This T cell receptor (beta chain) was captured by sequencing in a study of cytomegalovirus exposure and HLA in healthy donors. Germline loops: CDR1 GTSNPN, CDR2 SVGIG (reference sequence). The CDR3 covers 16 residues. Germline trimming cut 3 bases from V and 5 bases from J; bases unmatched to any gene: 9. 13 Jbeta primers and 60 Vbeta primers were used for the PCR. Repertoires were generated with immunoSEQ multiplex PCR, while TCRdb's copy carries only in-frame clones and drops some. Of just under 65,000 clones detected, about 80% appear once; the ten largest clones hold 4% to 5.5%. This clone was seen a single time. The antigen is not known. Study-wide results and caveats: A cluster of highly shared sequence variants was likely a sequencing artifact. A link between a missense DCLRE1C variant and TCR beta V- and J-gene trimming emerged from a later analysis. Exclusion applied to some V segments, including TRBV6-2 and TRBV6-3, as they were indistinguishable.

The source of this sequence is a woman between 25 and 40 years old in good health and CMV-seronegative. The chain joins TRBV30 to TRBJ2-2, with 10 positions matching TRBD1. Sequenced input: PBMCs. The CDR3 sequence is CAWSSRQGAFTGELFF. The CDR3 DNA is TGTGCCTGGAGCTCTAGACAGGGGGCTTTTACCGGGGAGCTGTTTTTT.